This T cell receptor beta chain was obtained from a study of cytomegalovirus exposure and HLA in healthy donors. The study, taken as a whole, reports: The classifier, whose performance was assessed in both the original and validation cohorts, reportedly diagnosed cytomegalovirus status with high specificity and sensitivity. TCR sequences were mostly rare, though some public TCRs occurred in many donors. There were about 160 TCR beta chains listed as cytomegalovirus-associated. A few CMV-associated chains proved CMV antigen-specific in vitro.

J gave up 7 bases and V 4 bases, and 8 bases lay outside the gene matches. The germline V gene has CDR1 LGHNA and CDR2 YNFKEQ. There are 15 residues in the CDR3. Method: immunoSEQ multiplex PCR; TCRdb's copy keeps in-frame clones and lacks some. The table lists more than 95,000 clones, roughly 90% of them singletons. Concerning this clone: Its antigen is not identified.

The genes are TRBV4-2 and TRBJ2-1, with 9 bases identical to TRBD1. Sequencing input: PBMCs. The TCR originated in a woman aged 18-29 years in good health and CMV-seronegative. The CDR3 protein is CASSLRGQGLNEQFF. The CDR3 DNA sequence: TGTGCCAGCAGCCTAAGGGGACAGGGACTAAATGAGCAGTTCTTC.